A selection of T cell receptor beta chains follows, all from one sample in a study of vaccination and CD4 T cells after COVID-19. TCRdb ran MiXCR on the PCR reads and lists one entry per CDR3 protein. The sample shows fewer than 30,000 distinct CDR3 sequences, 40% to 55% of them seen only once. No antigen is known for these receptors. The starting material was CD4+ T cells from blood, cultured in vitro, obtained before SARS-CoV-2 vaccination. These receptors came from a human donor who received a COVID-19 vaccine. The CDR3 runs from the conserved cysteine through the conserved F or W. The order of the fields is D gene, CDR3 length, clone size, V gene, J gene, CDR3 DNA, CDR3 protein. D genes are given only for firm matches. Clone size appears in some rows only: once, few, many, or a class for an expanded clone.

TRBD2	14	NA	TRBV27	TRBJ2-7	TGTGCCAGCCTCCGGGCTCGGGGGGGCTACGAGCAGTACTTC	CASLRARGGYEQYF
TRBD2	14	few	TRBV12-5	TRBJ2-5	TGTGCTAGTGGGTACGGGACTAGTCAAGAGACCCAGTACTTC	CASGYGTSQETQYF
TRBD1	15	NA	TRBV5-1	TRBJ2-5	TGCGCCAGCAGCTTCAACAGGGGATCAAGGGAGACCCAGTACTTC	CASSFNRGSRETQYF
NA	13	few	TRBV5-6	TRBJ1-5	TGTGCCAGCAGCTTGGCGGGGGATCAGCCCCAGCATTTT	CASSLAGDQPQHF
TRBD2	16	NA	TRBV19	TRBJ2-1	TGTGCCAGTAGTTATTGGACTAGCGGGGCCTACAATGAGCAGTTCTTC	CASSYWTSGAYNEQFF
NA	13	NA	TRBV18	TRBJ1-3	TGTGCCAGCTCCGCCAACTCTGGAAACACCATATATTTT	CASSANSGNTIYF
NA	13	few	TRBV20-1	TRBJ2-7	TGCAGTGCAACAGACAGGAGGGCCTACGAGCAGTACTTC	CSATDRRAYEQYF
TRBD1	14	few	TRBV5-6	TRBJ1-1	TGTGCCAGCAGCTTGGCTTCGGGACAGAGAATTGCTTTCTTT	CASSLASGQRIAFF
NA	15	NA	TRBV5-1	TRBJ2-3	TGCGCCAGCAGCTTACGAGGGTTGGGCACAGATACGCAGTATTTT	CASSLRGLGTDTQYF
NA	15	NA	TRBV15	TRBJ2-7	TGTGCCACCAGCAGCATAGGGACGGCCTCCTACGAGCAGTACTTC	CATSSIGTASYEQYF
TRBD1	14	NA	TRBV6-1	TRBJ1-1	TGTGCCAGCAGTAAGACCGGGACAGGGGGTGAAGCTTTCTTT	CASSKTGTGGEAFF
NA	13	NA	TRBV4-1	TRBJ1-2	TGCGCCAGCAGCCAAGGCAGGGGTGGTGGCTACACCTTC	CASSQGRGGGYTF
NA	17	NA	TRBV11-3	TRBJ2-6	TGTGCCAGCAGCTTAGATCGTCTAGGCGCTGGGGCCAACGTCCTGACTTTC	CASSLDRLGAGANVLTF
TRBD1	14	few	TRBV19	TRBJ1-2	TGTGCCAGTAGGATGACAGGGTACGGCTATGGCTACACCTTC	CASRMTGYGYGYTF
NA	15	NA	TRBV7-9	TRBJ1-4	TGTGCCAGCAGCTTCGGGGACGGGGCTAATGAAAAACTGTTTTTT	CASSFGDGANEKLFF
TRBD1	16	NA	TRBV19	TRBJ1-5	TGTGCCAGTAGTGGGAACGGACAGGGATTATATCAGCCCCAGCATTTT	CASSGNGQGLYQPQHF
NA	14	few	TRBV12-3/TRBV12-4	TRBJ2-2	TGTGCCAGCAGCCTACAAGGAGGCACCGGGGAGCTGTTTTTT	CASSLQGGTGELFF
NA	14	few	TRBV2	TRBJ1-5	TGTGCCAGCAGTGATGGTCAGCCAGGTCAGCCCCAGCATTTT	CASSDGQPGQPQHF
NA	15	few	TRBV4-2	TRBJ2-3	TGTGCCAGCAGCCAGGGGGGTGAGGGGACCGATACGCAGTATTTT	CASSQGGEGTDTQYF
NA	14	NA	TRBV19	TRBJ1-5	TGTGCCAGTTCGTCGACGTATAGCAATCAGCCCCAGCATTTT	CASSSTYSNQPQHF
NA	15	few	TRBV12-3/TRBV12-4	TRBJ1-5	TGTGCCAGCAGTCGGGACGGTGATAGCAATCAGCCCCAGCATTTT	CASSRDGDSNQPQHF
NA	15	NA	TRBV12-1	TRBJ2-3	TGTGCCATCCACCGGGTTCGGGGCCGGGCAGATACGCAGTATTTT	CAIHRVRGRADTQYF
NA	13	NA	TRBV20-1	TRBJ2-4	TGCAGTGCAGCCGGGACTCCGAAAAACATTCAGTACTTC	CSAAGTPKNIQYF
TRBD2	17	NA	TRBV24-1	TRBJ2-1	TGTGCCACCAGTGACCCTAGCGGGGGGGTCTCCTACAATGAGCAGTTCTTC	CATSDPSGGVSYNEQFF
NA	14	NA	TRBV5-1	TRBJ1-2	TGCGCCAGCAGCTTGGCGGACATCCACTATGGCTACACCTTC	CASSLADIHYGYTF
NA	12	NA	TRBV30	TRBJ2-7	TGTGCCTGGAGCGTGAACCGTTACGAGCAGTACTTC	CAWSVNRYEQYF
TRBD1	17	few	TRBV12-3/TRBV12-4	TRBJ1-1	TGTGCCAGCAGTTCAAGAGGGGGCAGGGCTGAGAACACTGAAGCTTTCTTT	CASSSRGGRAENTEAFF
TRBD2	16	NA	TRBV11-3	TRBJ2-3	TGTGCCAGCAGCTTGGGAGGAGGGAGGGGTACAGATACGCAGTATTTT	CASSLGGGRGTDTQYF
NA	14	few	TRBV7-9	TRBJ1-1	TGTGCCAGCAGCCTACAGGGAATGAACACTGAAGCTTTCTTT	CASSLQGMNTEAFF
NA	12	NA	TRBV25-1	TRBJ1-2	TGTGCCAGCAGTGATGGGATCTATGGCTACACCTTC	CASSDGIYGYTF
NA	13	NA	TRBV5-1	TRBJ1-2	TGCGCCAGCAGAACCGGTCCTAACTATGGCTACACCTTC	CASRTGPNYGYTF
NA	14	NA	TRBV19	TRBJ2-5	TGTGCCAGTAGTATAGCTGTCGGCCAAGAGACCCAGTACTTC	CASSIAVGQETQYF
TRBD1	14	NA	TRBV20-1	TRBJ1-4	TGCAGTGCTACCGTACAGGGGACGGGTGAAAAACTGTTTTTT	CSATVQGTGEKLFF
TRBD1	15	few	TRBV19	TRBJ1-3	TGTGCCAGTAGTACCGGACAGGGGGCTGGAAACACCATATATTTT	CASSTGQGAGNTIYF
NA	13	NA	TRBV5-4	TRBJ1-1	TGTGCCAGCAGCTTGGAAGGGGGGGGTGAAGCTTTCTTT	CASSLEGGGEAFF
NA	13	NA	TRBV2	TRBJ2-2	TGTGCCAGCACCAAGGACCCCTCCGGGGAGCTGTTTTTT	CASTKDPSGELFF
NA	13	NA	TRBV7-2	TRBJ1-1	TGTGCCAGCAGCTCGAGAATGAACACTGAAGCTTTCTTT	CASSSRMNTEAFF
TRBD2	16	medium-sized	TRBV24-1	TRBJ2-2	TGTGCCACCAGTGATCAGGGACTAGCGGGGGTCGGGGAGCTGTTTTTT	CATSDQGLAGVGELFF
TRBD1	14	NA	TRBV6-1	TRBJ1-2	TGTGCCAGCAGTGAACGGGACAGGGTGTATGGCTACACCTTC	CASSERDRVYGYTF
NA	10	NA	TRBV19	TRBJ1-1	TGTGCCAGTTGGAACACTGAAGCTTTCTTT	CASWNTEAFF
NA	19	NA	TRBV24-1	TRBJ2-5	TGTGCCACCAGCGGGTTTTCAGGGACGGAGCGTGTTGGTAGAGAGACCCAGTACTTC	CATSGFSGTERVGRETQYF
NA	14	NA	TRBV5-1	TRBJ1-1	TGCGCCAGCAGCTTATCGGTCTTGAACACTGAGGCTTTCTTT	CASSLSVLNTEAFF
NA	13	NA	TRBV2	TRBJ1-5	TGTGCCAGCAGGAACAGTAGCAATCAGCCCCAGCATTTT	CASRNSSNQPQHF
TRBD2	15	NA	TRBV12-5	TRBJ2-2	TGTGCTAGTGGGGGCAGCGGGGCGAACACCGGGGAGCTGTTTTTT	CASGGSGANTGELFF
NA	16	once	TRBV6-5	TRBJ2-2	TGTGCCAGCAGTTACGGAGGTCCCGCGAACACCGGGGAGCTGTTTTTT	CASSYGGPANTGELFF
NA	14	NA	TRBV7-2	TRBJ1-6	TGTGCCAGCAGCCAGACCCGGGGAGTTTCACCCCTCCACTTT	CASSQTRGVSPLHF
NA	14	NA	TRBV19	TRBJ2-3	TGTGCCAGTAGAAGTAGCGGAAGATCAGATACGCAGTATTTT	CASRSSGRSDTQYF
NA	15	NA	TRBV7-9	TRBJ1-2	TGTGCCAGCAGCTTAGGGGCAGGGTCCTACTATGGCTACACCTTC	CASSLGAGSYYGYTF
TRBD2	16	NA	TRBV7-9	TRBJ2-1	TGTGCCAGCAGCCCGGGACTAGCGGGGGGATCTGTAGAGCAGTTCTTC	CASSPGLAGGSVEQFF
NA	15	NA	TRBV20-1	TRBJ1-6	TGCAGTGCTAGAATCGGACGGGCTTATAATTCACCCCTCCACTTT	CSARIGRAYNSPLHF
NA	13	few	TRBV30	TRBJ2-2	TGTGCTTTTACCATTACGAACACCGGGGAGCTGTTTTTT	CAFTITNTGELFF
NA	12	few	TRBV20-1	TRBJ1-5	TGCAGTGCTAGAGTGGGGGATCAGCCCCAGCATTTT	CSARVGDQPQHF
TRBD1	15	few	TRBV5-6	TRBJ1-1	TGTGCCAGCAGCTTCCGGACAGGGCCGACCACTGAAGCTTTCTTT	CASSFRTGPTTEAFF